This T cell receptor beta chain was retrieved from a study of beta chain features in type 1 diabetes. On the study more broadly: About 110,000,000 sorted cells were examined across all samples. Study observations and caveats: Possibly, sequencing cDNA over-represented cells that had high TCR expression levels.

Expressed TCRB transcripts were sequenced after all isolated RNA was converted to cDNA. Sequenced by immunoSEQ multiplex PCR; TCRdb stores in-frame clones only, minus some. The sample includes 900,000 or so clones, roughly 17% of them seen just once. Deletions cut 10 bases from V and 5 bases from J, with 11 bases between. Per the germline V gene, CDR1 is MDHEN and CDR2 is SYDVKM. The CDR3 consists of 11 residues. This clone showed up just a few times. Its target is unknown. The chain carries TRBV28 and TRBJ2-5; D might be TRBD1 or TRBD2, each matching 5 bases. The sequence derives from a woman aged 18-35 years in good health. The sequencing sample was made of naive CD4+ T cells from blood. CDR3 nucleotide sequence: TGTGCCACTCGGGACCGCGAGACCCAGTACTTC. It yields the protein CATRDRETQYF.